The next 25 T cell receptor beta chains were all read from a single sample in a study of T cell responses to AZD1222 COVID-19 vaccine. Sequenced by immunoSEQ multiplex PCR; TCRdb stores in-frame clones only, minus some. The table lists approximately 180,000 clones, 90% of them singletons, with about 2.6% in the top ten. The sample here was peripheral blood, taken on day 0 of AZD1222 vaccination. Every receptor here comes from an adult in good health.

The rearrangement links TRBV6-2 or TRBV6-3 to TRBJ2-7; D perhaps matches TRBD2 (5 bases). Between the trimmed V and J ends, which lost 6 bases and 0 bases, there was a span of 9 bases. The CDR3 spans 13 residues. Germline V CDR1 and CDR2: MNHEY, SVGEGT. The CDR3 is CASSPGNSYEQYF. CDR3 nucleotide sequence: TGTGCCAGCAGCCCCGGGAACTCCTACGAGCAGTACTTC.

The rearrangement uses TRBV3-1 (or the pseudogene TRBV3-2) and TRBJ1-3, with 8 bases aligning to TRBD1. The germline V gene has CDR1 LGHDT and CDR2 YNNKEL (reference sequence). The CDR3 is 14 amino acids. After removal of 8 bases from V and 2 bases from J, the junction contained 5 bases not matched to a gene. The CDR3 region has the DNA TGTGCCAGCGGAGGGACAGGCACTGGAAACACCATATATTTT. As protein: CASGGTGTGNTIYF.

The genes are TRBV3-1 (or the pseudogene TRBV3-2) and TRBJ2-7, with D perhaps matching TRBD2 (7 bases). The CDR3 contains 17 residues. The germline V and J ends were trimmed by 3 bases and 7 bases, with 25 bases remaining between them. CDR1 is LGHDT, CDR2 YNNKEL, per germline (reference sequence). The CDR3 region has the DNA TGTGCCAGCAGCCAGGGGACTGGCGGGGGCCGCGCAGGAGAGCAGTACTTC. Its protein is CASSQGTGGGRAGEQYF.

CDR3 amino acids: CASSLGGGGVGEKLFF. In nucleotides, the CDR3 is TGTGCCAGCAGCTTAGGAGGGGGAGGGGTAGGCGAAAAACTGTTTTTT. The chain combines TRBV7-2 with TRBJ1-4; D is possibly TRBD1 (6 bases). Trimming removed 1 base from V and 8 bases from J, with 17 bases in between. CDR3 length: 16 residues. Germline CDR1 is SGHTA and CDR2 is FQGNSA.

The chain carries TRBV5-4 and TRBJ2-1, with 12 nucleotides matching TRBD2. CDR3 length: 17 residues. The junction had 14 bases not matched to a gene; V was cut back by 4 bases and J by 9 bases. Germline V lookup: CDR1 SGHNT, CDR2 YYREEE (reference sequence). The DNA for the CDR3 is TGTGCCAGCAGCCTCCCTTGGGCTAGCGGGGGGGCCACTGAGCAGTTCTTC. Translated, it gives CASSLPWASGGATEQFF.

The chain joins TRBV18 to TRBJ2-6; D is ambiguous. Trimming cost V 0 bases and J 0 bases, with 6 bases left between them. Germline V gene sequence: CDR1 KGHSH, CDR2 LQKENI. The CDR3 spans 16 residues. In DNA, the CDR3 is TGTGCCAGCTCACCACCGCAGTTCTCTGGGGCCAACGTCCTGACTTTC. Translating gives CASSPPQFSGANVLTF.

The chain recombines TRBV9 with TRBJ2-1; TRBD2 matches at 10 bases. Germline CDR1 reads SGDLS; CDR2 reads YYNGEE. The CDR3 extends over 19 amino acids. V shed 4 bases, J shed 7 bases, and the junction held 20 bases outside the gene matches. The CDR3 DNA is TGTGCCAGCAGCTCCGCCTTGGGTAGCGGGGGGCTTTTCGGGAATGAGCAGTTCTTC. This encodes CASSSALGSGGLFGNEQFF.

The V call is TRBV28, the J call TRBJ2-5; a possible D gene is TRBD2 (6 bases). Per the germline V gene, CDR1 is MDHEN and CDR2 is SYDVKM. The CDR3 is 16 amino acids. V lost 2 bases and J 5 bases, leaving 18 bases between the germline ends. The CDR3 DNA sequence: TGTGCCAGCAGTTTAGCGGGGTCGGATGTGACGGAGACCCAGTACTTC. It encodes CASSLAGSDVTETQYF.

The chain combines TRBV3-1 (or the pseudogene TRBV3-2) with TRBJ2-7; 10 bases align to TRBD1. The CDR3 is 14 residues long. Germline V gene lookup returns CDR1 LGHDT and CDR2 YNNKEL (reference sequence). The V gene end was trimmed by 4 bases and the J gene end by 5 bases; junction bases not matched to a gene: 5. CDR3 coding DNA: TGTGCCAGCAGCCGTGACAGGGGGCTCGACGAGCAGTACTTC. It specifies CASSRDRGLDEQYF.

The chain has TRBV5-4 and TRBJ1-1; 7 bases match TRBD1. Germline V gene lookup returns CDR1 SGHNT and CDR2 YYREEE (reference sequence). Trimming took 3 bases from V and 4 from J; bases not matched to a gene: 12. This CDR3 comprises 16 residues. CDR3 coding DNA: TGTGCCAGCAGCTCGGGACAGCTAAACACGGGCACTGAAGCTTTCTTT. It codes for CASSSGQLNTGTEAFF. Together with reference TRBV5-4 and TRBJ1-1, the CDR3 gives the full variable domain: ETGVTQSPTHLIKTRGQQVTLRCSSQSGHNTVSWYQQALGQGPQFIFQYYREEENGRGNFPPRFSGLQFPNYSSELNVNALELDDSALYLCASSSGQLNTGTEAFFGQGTRLTVV.

CDR3 sequence: CASSRWGTGLKDGYTF. The CDR3 bases are TGTGCCAGCAGCCGGTGGGGGACAGGGCTGAAGGATGGCTACACCTTC. V gene TRBV7-2 combines with J gene TRBJ1-2; 9 nucleotides align to TRBD1. The V gene end was trimmed by 5 bases and the J gene end by 6 bases; junction bases not matched to a gene: 13. The CDR3 totals 16 residues. Germline V CDR1 and CDR2: SGHTA, FQGNSA.

The chain links TRBV30 to TRBJ1-6; no reliable D call. CDR1 GTSNPN and CDR2 SVGIG come from the germline V gene (reference sequence). This CDR3 contains 14 residues. Trimming cost V 4 bases and J 7 bases, with 14 bases left between them. The CDR3 region has the DNA TGTGCCTGGAACGGTCCAGTGAGAAATTCACCCCTCCACTTT. It translates to CAWNGPVRNSPLHF.

The chain combines TRBV10-3 with TRBJ1-2; no reliable D call. This CDR3 is built from 12 residues. Germline values: CDR1 ENHRY, CDR2 SYGVKD. Trimming took 3 bases from V and 4 from J, leaving 6 bases between them. The CDR3 protein is CAISDASYGYTF. The DNA of the CDR3 is TGTGCCATCAGTGACGCCTCCTATGGCTACACCTTC.

V is TRBV9 and J is TRBJ2-5, with 12 bases identical to TRBD2. Germline V gives CDR1 SGDLS, CDR2 YYNGEE. J lost 4 bases, V lost 4 bases, and 5 bases had no gene match. The CDR3 extends over 15 amino acids. In nucleotides, the CDR3 is TGTGCCAGCAGCCCTGGACTAGCGGGGATAGAGACCCAGTACTTC. Residues: CASSPGLAGIETQYF.

Remarks on this clone: At one end, the junction sequence differs from germline, possibly due to a read error. The chain carries TRBV7-7 and TRBJ2-3; D perhaps matches TRBD1 (5 bases). Germline-derived CDR1 and CDR2 are SSHAT and FNYEAQ (reference sequence). CDR3 length equals 15 residues. CDR3 region: CASSPQGVSTDTQYF. CDR3 coding DNA: TGTGCTAGCAGCCCCCAAGGGGTGAGCACAGATACGCAGTATTTT.

The V call is TRBV12-3 or TRBV12-4, the J call TRBJ2-7, with TRBD1 matching over 8 bases. Trimming took 5 bases from V and 6 from J; bases not matched to a gene: 6. The CDR3 is made up of 13 amino acids. In DNA form, the CDR3 reads TGTGCCAGCAGTGGAAGGACAGGGATCGAGCAGTACTTC. Translated, it gives CASSGRTGIEQYF.

This chain links TRBV5-1 with TRBJ2-1, with 7 bases matching TRBD1. The length of the CDR3 is 15 residues. CDR1 is SGHRS, CDR2 YFSETQ, per germline. V trimming: 0 bases; J trimming: 5 bases; junction bases outside the gene matches: 5. CDR3: CASSLVQGFNNEQFF. The CDR3 nucleotides read TGCGCCAGCAGCTTGGTACAGGGGTTTAACAATGAGCAGTTCTTC.

The chain couples TRBV7-8 to TRBJ2-2, with D maybe TRBD2 (6 bases). V gave up 5 bases and J gave up 6 bases, with 16 bases separating them. This CDR3 comprises 15 residues. Germline V gene lookup returns CDR1 SGHVS and CDR2 FQNEAQ. The CDR3: CASSPVGGKAGELFF. The CDR3 region has the DNA TGTGCCAGCAGCCCGGTGGGGGGTAAGGCCGGGGAGCTGTTTTTT. The whole variable domain, remainder taken from reference TRBV7-8 and TRBJ2-2, is GAGVSQSPRYKVAKRGQDVALRCDPISGHVSLFWYQQALGQGPEFLTYFQNEAQLDKSGLPSDRFFAERPEGSVSTLKIQRTQQEDSAVYLCASSPVGGKAGELFFGEGSRLTVL.

J is TRBJ2-7 and V is TRBV23-1; 7 nucleotides align to TRBD1. TRBV23-1 is classed as an ORF, of uncertain function. The ends lost 4 bases at V and 1 base at J; junction bases unmatched: 4. This CDR3 contains 14 residues. CDR3 DNA: TGCGCCAGCAGTCGCCCGGGACAGTCCTACGAGCAGTACTTC. It specifies CASSRPGQSYEQYF.

This CDR3 reads CASSSDDTQQGFTEAFF. The CDR3 DNA reads TGTGCCAGCAGTTCTGACGATACACAACAGGGGTTCACTGAAGCTTTCTTT. The rearrangement uses TRBV28 and TRBJ1-1; 7 bases line up with TRBD1. Germline V gene lookup returns CDR1 MDHEN and CDR2 SYDVKM. The CDR3 runs to 17 residues. The V gene end was trimmed by 4 bases and the J gene end by 4 bases; junction bases not matched to a gene: 15.

The chain combines TRBV3-1 (or the pseudogene TRBV3-2) with TRBJ1-4; 10 positions match TRBD1. Losses at the gene ends were 2 bases for V and 6 bases for J; bases not matched to a gene: 3. The CDR3 contains 15 residues. Germline V gene data show CDR1 as LGHDT and CDR2 as YNNKEL (reference sequence). The CDR3 DNA follows: TGTGCCAGCAGCCAATCGACAGGGGGCTATGAAAAACTGTTTTTT. Its protein is CASSQSTGGYEKLFF.

The chain combines TRBV24-1 with TRBJ2-7; TRBD2 is a possible D gene (5 bases). Trimming left V 1 base short and J 10 bases short, with 10 bases between. In germline, CDR1 is KGHDR, CDR2 SFDVKD. The CDR3 has 12 amino acids. The CDR3 DNA reads TGTGCCACCAGTGATTTAACCGGGGTACAGTACTTC. This codes for CATSDLTGVQYF.

V and J are TRBV19 and TRBJ1-2; 7 bases align to TRBD1. Per the germline V gene, CDR1 is LNHDA and CDR2 is SQIVND (reference sequence). The CDR3 is 15 amino acids. The ends lost 2 bases at V and 3 bases at J; junction bases unmatched: 6. Here the CDR3 DNA reads TGTGCCAGTAGTATAAGGGCAGGGGGGGACTATGGCTACACCTTC. Its translation is CASSIRAGGDYGYTF.

This sequence joins TRBV6-5 and TRBJ1-1; a weak D match, TRBD1 (5 bases). Per the germline V gene, CDR1 is MNHEY and CDR2 is SVGAGI. V was trimmed by 6 bases and J by 6 bases, leaving 17 bases between them. CDR3 length: 14 residues. CDR3 protein: CASSITGYSAEAFF. In DNA form, the CDR3 reads TGTGCCAGCAGCATTACAGGTTACAGCGCTGAAGCTTTCTTT.

This chain links TRBV5-5 with TRBJ2-2; 9 positions match TRBD2. The CDR3 consists of 19 residues. CDR1 and CDR2 from the germline V gene are SGHKS and YYEKEE (reference sequence). With 0 bases clipped from V and 4 bases from J, the junction kept 13 bases outside the gene matches. The CDR3 DNA reads as TGTGCCAGCAGCTTGGTGCGGGGGGGCAAGTCCGGGGTCACCGGGGAGCTGTTTTTT. Encoded protein: CASSLVRGGKSGVTGELFF.